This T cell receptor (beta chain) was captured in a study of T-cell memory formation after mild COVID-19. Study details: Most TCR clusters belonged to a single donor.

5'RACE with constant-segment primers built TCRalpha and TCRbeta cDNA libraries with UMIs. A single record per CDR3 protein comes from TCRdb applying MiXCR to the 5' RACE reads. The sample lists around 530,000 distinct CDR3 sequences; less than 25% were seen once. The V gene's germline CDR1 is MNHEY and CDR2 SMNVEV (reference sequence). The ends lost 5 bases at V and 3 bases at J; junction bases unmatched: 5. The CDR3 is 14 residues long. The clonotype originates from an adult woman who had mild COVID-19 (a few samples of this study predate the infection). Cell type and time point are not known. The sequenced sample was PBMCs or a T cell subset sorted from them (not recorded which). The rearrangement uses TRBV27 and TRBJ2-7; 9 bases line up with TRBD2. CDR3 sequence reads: CASSRAGGYYEQYF. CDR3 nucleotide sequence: TGTGCCAGCAGTCGAGCGGGGGGCTACTACGAGCAGTACTTC.